This T cell receptor beta chain comes out of a study of blood T cell repertoires in COVID-19. On the study more broadly: Sources were T cells, B-cell-depleted T cells, or PBMCs; the material itself was cDNA or gDNA.

Trimming removed 0 bases at V and 7 bases at J, with 15 bases between. The V gene's germline CDR1 is SGHTA and CDR2 FQGTGA. The CDR3 is made up of 16 amino acids. In the original workflow: Reference gene primer amplification yielded estimated nucleated cell counts. Sequenced by immunoSEQ multiplex PCR; TCRdb stores in-frame clones only, minus some. V and J calls and clone size are given by that table; D and trimming were obtained from the DNA. The sample holds approximately 230,000 clones; 65% to 90% are singletons and the top ten take over 1.5%. Participants had their cohort set by participant-reported clinical history.

Sequencing input: PBMCs or T cells enriched from blood (not recorded which). This TCR came from a man in his forties or fifties who had recovered from COVID-19. This chain connects TRBV7-3 to TRBJ1-4; tentative D call: TRBD1 (5 bases). The CDR3 nucleotides read TGTGCCAGCAGCTTAACAGGGCCAGGGTCGAGTGAAAAACTGTTTTTT. Encoded protein: CASSLTGPGSSEKLFF. The full variable domain, completed using reference TRBV7-3 and TRBJ1-4, is GAGVSQTPSNKVTEKGKYVELRCDPISGHTALYWYRQSLGQGPEFLIYFQGTGAADDSGLPNDRFFAVRPEGSVSTLKIQRTERGDSAVYLCASSLTGPGSSEKLFFGSGTQLSVL.